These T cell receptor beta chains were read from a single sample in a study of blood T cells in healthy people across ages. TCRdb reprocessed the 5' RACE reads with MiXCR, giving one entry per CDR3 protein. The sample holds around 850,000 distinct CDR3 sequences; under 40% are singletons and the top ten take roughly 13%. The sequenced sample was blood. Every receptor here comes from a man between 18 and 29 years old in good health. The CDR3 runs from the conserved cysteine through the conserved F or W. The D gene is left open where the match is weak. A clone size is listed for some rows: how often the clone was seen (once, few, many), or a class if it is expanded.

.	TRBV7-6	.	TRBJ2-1	CASSLADGLNEQFF	TGTGCCAGCAGCTTAGCCGACGGACTCAATGAGCAGTTCTTC
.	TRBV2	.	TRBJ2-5	CASSPDRDETQYF	TGTGCCAGCAGTCCTGACAGAGACGAGACCCAGTACTTC
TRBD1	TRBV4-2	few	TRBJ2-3	CASSHPQRDRHGRRDTQYF	TGTGCCAGCAGCCACCCGCAAAGGGACAGGCATGGGCGGCGAGATACGCAGTATTTT
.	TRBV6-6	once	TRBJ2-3	CASSDEGFADTQYF	TGTGCCAGCAGTGACGAAGGGTTTGCAGATACGCAGTATTTT
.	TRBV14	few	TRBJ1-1	CASSQRIGADTEAFF	TGTGCCAGCAGCCAAAGAATAGGGGCCGACACTGAAGCTTTCTTT
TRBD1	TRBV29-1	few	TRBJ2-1	CSGDRGSYNEQFF	TGCAGCGGAGACAGGGGCTCCTACAATGAGCAGTTCTTC
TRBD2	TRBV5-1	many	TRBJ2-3	CASSLTIDGLAGTAPYSTDTQYF	TGCGCCAGCAGCCTAACTATAGATGGACTAGCGGGGACAGCACCGTACAGCACAGATACGCAGTATTTT
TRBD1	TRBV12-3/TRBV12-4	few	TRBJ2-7	CASSLRGQGAYEQYF	TGTGCCAGCAGTTTAAGGGGACAGGGGGCTTACGAGCAGTACTTC
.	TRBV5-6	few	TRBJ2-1	CASSLTGVGSEQFF	TGTGCCAGCAGCTTGACGGGGGTTGGGTCTGAGCAGTTCTTC
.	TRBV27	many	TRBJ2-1	CASTLRGHYNEQFF	TGTGCCAGCACCCTCAGGGGACACTACAATGAGCAGTTCTTC
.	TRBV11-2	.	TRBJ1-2	CASSLVTYLNYGYTF	TGTGCCAGCAGCTTAGTAACCTACTTGAATTATGGCTACACCTTC
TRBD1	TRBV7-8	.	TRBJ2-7	CASSLGNRGIFSYEQYF	TGTGCCAGCAGCTTAGGAAACAGGGGGATTTTTTCCTACGAGCAGTACTTC